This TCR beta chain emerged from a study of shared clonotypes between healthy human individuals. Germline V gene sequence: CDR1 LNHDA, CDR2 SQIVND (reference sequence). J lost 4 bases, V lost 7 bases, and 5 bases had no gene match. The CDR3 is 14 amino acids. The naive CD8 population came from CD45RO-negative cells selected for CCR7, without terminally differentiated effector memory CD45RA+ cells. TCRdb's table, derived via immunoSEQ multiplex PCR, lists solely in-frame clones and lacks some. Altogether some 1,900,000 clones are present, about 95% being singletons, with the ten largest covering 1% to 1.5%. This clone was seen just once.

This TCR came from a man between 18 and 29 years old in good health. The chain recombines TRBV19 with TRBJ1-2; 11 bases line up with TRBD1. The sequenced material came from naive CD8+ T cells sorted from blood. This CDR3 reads CASTRTGGTYGYTF. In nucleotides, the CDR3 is TGTGCCAGTACCCGGACAGGGGGCACCTATGGCTACACCTTC.